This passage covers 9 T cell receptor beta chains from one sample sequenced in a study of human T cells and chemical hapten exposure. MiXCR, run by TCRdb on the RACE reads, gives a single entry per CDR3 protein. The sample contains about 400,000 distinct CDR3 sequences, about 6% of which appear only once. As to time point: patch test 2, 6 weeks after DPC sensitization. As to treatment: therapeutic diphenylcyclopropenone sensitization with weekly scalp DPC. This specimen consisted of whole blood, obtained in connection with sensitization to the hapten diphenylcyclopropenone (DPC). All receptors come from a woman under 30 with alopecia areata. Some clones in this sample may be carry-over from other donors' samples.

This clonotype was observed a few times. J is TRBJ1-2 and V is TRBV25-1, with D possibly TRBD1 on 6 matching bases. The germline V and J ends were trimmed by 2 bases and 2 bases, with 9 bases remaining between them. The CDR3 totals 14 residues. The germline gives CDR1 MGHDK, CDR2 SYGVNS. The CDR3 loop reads CASSENDRNYGYTF. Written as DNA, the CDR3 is TGTGCCAGCAGTGAAAACGACAGGAACTATGGCTACACCTTC.

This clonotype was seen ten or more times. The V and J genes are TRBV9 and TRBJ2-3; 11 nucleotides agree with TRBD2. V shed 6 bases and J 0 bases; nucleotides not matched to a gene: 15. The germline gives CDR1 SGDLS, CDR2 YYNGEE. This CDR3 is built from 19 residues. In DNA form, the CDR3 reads TGTGCCAGCACCCCGCGGGTAGCGGGGGGGACCCCAAGCACAGATACGCAGTATTTT. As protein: CASTPRVAGGTPSTDTQYF.

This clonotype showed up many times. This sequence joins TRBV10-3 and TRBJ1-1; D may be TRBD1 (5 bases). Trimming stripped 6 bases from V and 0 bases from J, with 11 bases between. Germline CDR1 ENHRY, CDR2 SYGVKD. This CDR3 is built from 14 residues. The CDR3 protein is CAIRAGPMNTEAFF. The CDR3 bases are TGTGCCATCAGAGCAGGGCCTATGAACACTGAAGCTTTCTTT.

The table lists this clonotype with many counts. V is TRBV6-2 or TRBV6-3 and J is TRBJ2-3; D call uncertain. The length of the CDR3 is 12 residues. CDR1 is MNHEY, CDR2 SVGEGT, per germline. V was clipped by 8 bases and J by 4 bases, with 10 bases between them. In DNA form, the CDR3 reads TGTGCCAGCTCCAGACCAGCAGATACGCAGTATTTT. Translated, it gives CASSRPADTQYF.

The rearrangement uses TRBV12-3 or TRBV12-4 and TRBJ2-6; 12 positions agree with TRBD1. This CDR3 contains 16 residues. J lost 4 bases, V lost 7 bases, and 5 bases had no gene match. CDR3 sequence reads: CASTMGQGAGANVLTF. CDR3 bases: TGTGCCAGCACTATGGGACAGGGGGCCGGGGCCAACGTCCTGACTTTC.

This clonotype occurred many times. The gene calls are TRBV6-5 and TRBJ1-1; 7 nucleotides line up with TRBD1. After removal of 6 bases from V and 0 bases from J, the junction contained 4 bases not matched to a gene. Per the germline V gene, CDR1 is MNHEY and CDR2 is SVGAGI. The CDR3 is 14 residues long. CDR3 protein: CASRRGQLNTEAFF. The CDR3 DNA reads TGTGCCAGCAGGAGGGGACAGCTGAACACTGAAGCTTTCTTT.

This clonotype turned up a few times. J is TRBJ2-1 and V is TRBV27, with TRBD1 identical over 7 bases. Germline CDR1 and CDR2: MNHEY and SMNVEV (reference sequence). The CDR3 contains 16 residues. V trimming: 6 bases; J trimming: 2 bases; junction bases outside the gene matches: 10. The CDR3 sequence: CASSPTGEVAYNEQFF. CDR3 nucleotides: TGTGCCAGCAGCCCCACAGGGGAAGTAGCCTACAATGAGCAGTTCTTC.

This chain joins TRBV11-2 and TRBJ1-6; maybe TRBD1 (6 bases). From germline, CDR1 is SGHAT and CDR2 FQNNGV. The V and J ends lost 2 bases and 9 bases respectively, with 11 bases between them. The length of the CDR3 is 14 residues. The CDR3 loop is CASSLRSGVSPLHF. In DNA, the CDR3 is TGTGCCAGCAGCTTAAGATCAGGGGTTTCACCCCTCCACTTT. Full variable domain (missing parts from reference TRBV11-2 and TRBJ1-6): EAGVAQSPRYKIIEKRQSVAFWCNPISGHATLYWYQQILGQGPKLLIQFQNNGVVDDSQLPKDRFSAERLKGVDSTLKIQPAKLEDSAVYLCASSLRSGVSPLHFGNGTRLTVT.

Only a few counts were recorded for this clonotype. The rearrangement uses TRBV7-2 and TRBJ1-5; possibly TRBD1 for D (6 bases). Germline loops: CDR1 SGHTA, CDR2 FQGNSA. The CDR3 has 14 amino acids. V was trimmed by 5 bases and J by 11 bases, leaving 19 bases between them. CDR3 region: CASSERTAQSAQHF. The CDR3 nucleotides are TGTGCCAGCAGCGAACGGACAGCCCAATCAGCCCAGCATTTT.